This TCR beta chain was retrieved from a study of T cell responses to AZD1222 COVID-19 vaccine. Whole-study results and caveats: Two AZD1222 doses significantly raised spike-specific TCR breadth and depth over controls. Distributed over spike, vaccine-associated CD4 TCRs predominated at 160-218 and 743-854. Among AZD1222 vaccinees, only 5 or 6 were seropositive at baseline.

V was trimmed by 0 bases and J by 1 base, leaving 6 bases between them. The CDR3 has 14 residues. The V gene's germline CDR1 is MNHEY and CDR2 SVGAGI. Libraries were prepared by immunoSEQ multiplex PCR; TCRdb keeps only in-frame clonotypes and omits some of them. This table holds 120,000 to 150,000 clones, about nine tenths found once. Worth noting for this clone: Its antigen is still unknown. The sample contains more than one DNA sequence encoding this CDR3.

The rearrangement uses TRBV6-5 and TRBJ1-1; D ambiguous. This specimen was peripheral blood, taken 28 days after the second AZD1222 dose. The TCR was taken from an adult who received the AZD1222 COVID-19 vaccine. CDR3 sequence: CASSYSRGNTEAFF. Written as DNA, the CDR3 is TGTGCCAGCAGTTACTCGCGAGGGAACACTGAAGCTTTCTTT.